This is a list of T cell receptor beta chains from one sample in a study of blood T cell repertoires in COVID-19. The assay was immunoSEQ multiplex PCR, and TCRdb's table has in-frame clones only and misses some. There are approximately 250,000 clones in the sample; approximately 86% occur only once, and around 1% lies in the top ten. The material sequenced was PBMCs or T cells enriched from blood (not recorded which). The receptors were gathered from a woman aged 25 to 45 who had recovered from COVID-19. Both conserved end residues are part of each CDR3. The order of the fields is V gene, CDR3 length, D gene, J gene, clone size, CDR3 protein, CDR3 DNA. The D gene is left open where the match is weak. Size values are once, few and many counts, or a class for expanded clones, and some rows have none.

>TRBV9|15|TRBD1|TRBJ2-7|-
CASSVAGTVGYEQYF
TGTGCCAGCAGCGTAGCTGGGACAGTCGGCTACGAGCAGTACTTC
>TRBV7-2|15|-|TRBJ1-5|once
CASSFSGDSNQPQHF
TGTGCCAGCAGCTTCTCAGGGGATAGCAATCAGCCCCAGCATTTT
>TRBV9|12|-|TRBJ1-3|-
CASSPTENTIYF
TGTGCCAGCAGCCCTACTGAAAACACCATATATTTT
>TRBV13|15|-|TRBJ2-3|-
CASSSERSSTDTQYF
TGTGCCAGCAGCTCGGAGCGGTCTAGCACAGATACGCAGTATTTT
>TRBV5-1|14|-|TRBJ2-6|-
CASSLGAGANVLTF
TGCGCCAGCAGCTTGGGCGCTGGGGCCAACGTCCTGACTTTC
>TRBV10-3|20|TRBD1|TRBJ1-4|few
CAISEDLPGTAVATNEKLFF
TGTGCCATCAGTGAGGACCTTCCCGGGACAGCAGTTGCAACTAATGAAAAACTGTTTTTT
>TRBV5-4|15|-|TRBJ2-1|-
CASSSGGPTYNEQFF
TGTGCCAGCAGCTCAGGTGGTCCTACCTACAATGAGCAGTTCTTC
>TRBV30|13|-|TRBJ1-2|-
CAWTEGGERGYTF
TGTGCCTGGACCGAGGGTGGTGAGCGTGGCTACACCTTC
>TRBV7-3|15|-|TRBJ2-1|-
CASSPKGGRYNEQFF
TGTGCCAGCAGCCCAAAGGGAGGCCGTTACAATGAGCAGTTCTTC
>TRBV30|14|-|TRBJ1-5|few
CAWSIRVGNQPQHF
TGTGCCTGGAGCATCAGGGTAGGCAATCAGCCCCAGCATTTT
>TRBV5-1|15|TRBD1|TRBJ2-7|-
CASSIAPGQRYEQYF
TGCGCCAGCAGCATTGCTCCGGGACAGAGGTACGAGCAGTACTTC
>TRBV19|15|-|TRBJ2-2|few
CASSTGTTNTGELFF
TGTGCCAGTAGCACCGGGACAACGAACACCGGGGAGCTGTTTTTT
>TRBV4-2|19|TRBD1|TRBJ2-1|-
CASSQKRQGSRSSYNEQFF
TGTGCCAGCAGCCAAAAGAGACAGGGTTCCCGGAGCTCCTACAATGAGCAGTTCTTC
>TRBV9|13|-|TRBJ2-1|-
CASSAIPYNEQFF
TGTGCCAGCAGCGCCATCCCCTACAATGAGCAGTTCTTC
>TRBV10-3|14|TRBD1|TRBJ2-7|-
CAIGIKGAESEQYF
TGTGCCATCGGGATTAAGGGGGCGGAAAGCGAGCAGTACTTC
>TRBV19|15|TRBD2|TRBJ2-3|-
CASSIVTSGGDTQYF
TGTGCCAGTAGTATAGTTACTAGCGGGGGAGATACGCAGTATTTT
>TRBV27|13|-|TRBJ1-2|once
CASSPRGGDGYTF
TGTGCCAGCAGTCCACGAGGGGGAGATGGCTACACCTTC
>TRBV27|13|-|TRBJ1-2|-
CASSQDRLGGYTF
TGTGCCAGCAGTCAAGACAGGCTGGGTGGCTACACCTTC
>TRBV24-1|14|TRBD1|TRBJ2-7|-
CATSDPGTGGEQYF
TGTGCCACCAGTGATCCGGGGACAGGGGGTGAGCAGTACTTC
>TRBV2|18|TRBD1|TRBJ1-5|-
CASSVPPGQKYSNQPQHF
TGTGCCAGCAGTGTCCCCCCGGGACAGAAATATAGCAATCAGCCCCAGCATTTT
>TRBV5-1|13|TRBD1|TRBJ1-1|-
CASSLGTGTEAFF
TGCGCCAGCAGCTTGGGGACAGGGACTGAAGCTTTCTTT
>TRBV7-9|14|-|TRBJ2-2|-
CASSLKQNTGELFF
TGTGCCAGCAGCTTAAAACAAAACACCGGGGAGCTGTTTTTT
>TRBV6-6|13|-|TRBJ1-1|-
CASSSVPAAEAFF
TGTGCCAGCAGCTCCGTTCCCGCAGCTGAAGCTTTCTTT
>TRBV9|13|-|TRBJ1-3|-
CASSVSAGNTIYF
TGTGCCAGCAGCGTATCCGCAGGGAACACCATATATTTT
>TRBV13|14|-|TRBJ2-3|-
CASSLAGLADTQYF
TGTGCCAGCAGCTTAGCGGGTCTCGCAGATACGCAGTATTTT